The clone carrying this T cell receptor (beta chain) was picked up many times. The sample belongs to a study of T cells in Graves' hyperthyroidism and ophthalmopathy. Germline CDR1 reads MDHEN; CDR2 reads SYDVKM. CDR3 length: 14 amino acids. Trimming left V 3 bases short and J 6 bases short, with 11 bases between. There were TCR beta CDR3 regions amplified from RNA transcripts. The TCR CDR3 was amplified in a first-round RT-PCR using the HTBI primer set. One entry per CDR3 protein results from TCRdb running MiXCR on the multiplex PCR reads. In the table there are around 690,000 distinct CDR3 sequences, around 15% of which are singletons.

Material for sequencing was blood. The TCR was taken from a man aged 50-59 years with Graves' hyperthyroidism. The chain is built from TRBV28 and TRBJ1-4; D is ambiguous. The chain's CDR3 is CASSFEDSYEKLFF. The CDR3 DNA is TGTGCCAGCAGTTTCGAAGACTCTTATGAAAAACTGTTTTTT.